The 8 T cell receptor beta chains in this list originate from one sample, sequenced in a study of regulatory T cells in long-lasting Graves disease. Libraries of TCR beta came from iRepertoire HTBI primers plus Arm-PCR of CDR3 regions. TCRdb re-derived calls from the multiplex PCR reads in MiXCR, one entry per CDR3 protein. The data hold about 540,000 distinct CDR3 sequences, with 13% observed a single time. Indicated time point: newly diagnosed GD, antithyroid drugs for less than 3 months. Generation of the TCR library employed RNA extracted from PBMCs. The sample was also linked to a second study, of T cells in Graves' hyperthyroidism and ophthalmopathy.

Sequencing used peripheral blood mononuclear cells (PBMCs), obtained at new diagnosis, from a patient treated with antithyroid drugs. The receptors derive from a man aged 25 to 40 with Graves disease.

J is TRBJ2-5 and V is TRBV14, with 7 bases that match TRBD2. J lost 4 bases, V lost 8 bases, and 7 bases had no gene match. Germline V lookup: CDR1 SGHDN, CDR2 FVKESK. The CDR3 sequence is 13 residues long. The CDR3 coding sequence is TGTGCCAGCGTCTGGGGGGGAAGAGAGACCCAGTACTTC. Protein: CASVWGGRETQYF.

In this sample, this clonotype turned up many times. The chain has TRBV6-9 and TRBJ1-5; D may be TRBD1 (5 bases). Per the germline V gene, CDR1 is MNHGY and CDR2 is SVAAGI. Trimming removed 4 bases from V and 6 bases from J, with 13 bases in between. The CDR3 extends over 14 amino acids. The CDR3 DNA follows: TGTGCCAGCAGTTTCACCGGGGGACCTCAGCCCCAGCATTTT. This gives the protein CASSFTGGPQPQHF.

This clonotype was recorded at least ten times. The chain combines TRBV19 with TRBJ1-6; maybe TRBD1 (6 bases). V was cut by 4 bases and J by 10 bases, with 23 bases left in between. Germline V gene data show CDR1 as LNHDA and CDR2 as SQIVND (reference sequence). The CDR3 covers 17 residues. The CDR3 DNA reads as TGTGCCAGTAGTACTACCTACGGACAGTCGAGTGGATCACCCCTCCACTTT. It yields the protein CASSTTYGQSSGSPLHF.

V usage is TRBV7-9 and J usage is TRBJ2-2; 8 positions match TRBD1. The CDR3 runs 18 residues. The V segment lost 1 base and the J segment 1 base; nucleotides outside the gene matches: 8. The germline V gene has CDR1 SEHNR and CDR2 FQNEAQ (reference sequence). In DNA form, the CDR3 reads TGTGCCAGCAGCTTAGAATTGCTGGGGACAGGGAACACCGGGGAGCTGTTTTTT. Its protein product is CASSLELLGTGNTGELFF.

This clonotype occurred many times. The chain couples TRBV29-1 to TRBJ2-7; the D gene is possibly TRBD1 (7 bases). Looked up from germline, CDR1 is SQVTM and CDR2 is ANQGSEA. The CDR3 runs to 14 residues. V was trimmed by 7 bases and J by 2 bases, leaving 18 bases between them. The DNA for the CDR3 is TGCAGCGCCGCCCGCGGGGACAGACCCTACGAGCAGTACTTC. Protein sequence: CSAARGDRPYEQYF.

The chain joins TRBV6-6 to TRBJ2-5; 8 bases fit TRBD2. CDR3 length: 17 amino acids. Germline CDR1 and CDR2: MNHNY and SVGAGI (reference sequence). Trimming cost V 0 bases and J 0 bases; bases outside gene matches: 6. For the CDR3, the DNA is TGTGCCAGCAGTTACTCGACGGCTAGCGGGTACCAAGAGACCCAGTACTTC. As protein: CASSYSTASGYQETQYF.

The CDR3 sequence: CATSDSRSGGHTDTQYF. The CDR3 coding sequence is TGTGCCACCAGTGATTCCCGATCAGGGGGACACACAGATACGCAGTATTTT. The chain uses TRBV24-1 and TRBJ2-3, with TRBD1 matching over 7 bases. The germline V gene encodes CDR1 KGHDR and CDR2 SFDVKD. Trimming took 2 bases from V and 2 from J; bases not matched to a gene: 9. The CDR3 is 17 amino acids.

The rearrangement joins TRBV18 to TRBJ1-6; D remains ambiguous. Per germline, CDR1 KGHSH and CDR2 LQKENI. CDR3 length: 15 residues. Between the trimmed V and J ends, which lost 6 bases and 9 bases, there was a span of 18 bases. CDR3 sequence: CASSPDKARLSPLHF. In DNA form, the CDR3 reads TGTGCCAGCTCCCCAGACAAGGCCCGACTTTCACCCCTCCACTTT.